A selection of T cell receptor beta chains follows, all from one sample in a study of human T cells and chemical hapten exposure. TCRdb reanalysed the RACE reads using MiXCR and keeps one entry per CDR3 protein. The sample lists about 54,000 distinct CDR3 sequences; just under 10% were seen once. The source material was whole blood, sampled in connection with sensitization to the hapten diphenylcyclopropenone (DPC). Receptor source: a woman between 45 and 60 years old with alopecia areata. Some clones in this sample may be carry-over from other donors' samples. The CDR3 runs from the conserved cysteine through the conserved F or W. A D gene is named only where the DNA matches it firmly. Rows give clone size only sometimes, using once, few, many, or a class for an expanded clone.

j_gene,abundance,d_gene,v_gene,CDR3aa,CDR3nt
TRBJ2-7,many,.,TRBV7-9,CASSYGRFSYEQYF,TGTGCCAGCAGCTACGGACGGTTCTCCTACGAGCAGTACTTC
TRBJ2-5,few,.,TRBV12-3/TRBV12-4,CASSAPQRGETQYF,TGTGCCAGCAGCGCGCCACAGAGGGGCGAGACCCAGTACTTC
TRBJ2-1,.,TRBD1,TRBV7-2,CASSARQGNEQFF,TGTGCCAGCAGCGCTCGACAGGGTAATGAGCAGTTCTTC
TRBJ2-7,few,TRBD2,TRBV20-1,CSVGTSGRIEQYF,TGCAGTGTTGGGACTAGCGGGAGAATAGAGCAGTACTTC
TRBJ2-2,few,.,TRBV2,CASSPTAELFF,TGTGCCAGCAGCCCAACCGCGGAGCTGTTTTTT
TRBJ1-4,many,TRBD1,TRBV7-9,CASSLMGQINEKLFF,TGTGCCAGCAGCTTAATGGGACAGATTAATGAAAAACTGTTTTTT
TRBJ1-6,.,.,TRBV3-1,CASSLNGGGADSPLHF,TGTGCCAGCAGCCTTAATGGAGGAGGCGCCGATTCACCCCTCCACTTT
TRBJ1-4,many,.,TRBV28,CASSTRGGLFF,TGTGCCAGCAGTACACGGGGAGGACTGTTTTTT
TRBJ2-5,few,TRBD2,TRBV24-1,CATSDYSGGSGWQTQYF,TGTGCCACCAGTGATTATTCGGGGGGGTCAGGGTGGCAGACCCAGTACTTC
TRBJ1-1,.,TRBD1,TRBV7-2,CASSWGQGEWTEAFF,TGTGCCAGCAGCTGGGGACAGGGAGAGTGGACTGAAGCTTTCTTT
TRBJ1-4,.,.,TRBV20-1,CSAGPQGSREKLFF,TGCAGTGCGGGCCCCCAGGGGTCTCGTGAAAAACTGTTTTTT
TRBJ2-7,.,.,TRBV20-1,CSASGTSSYEQYF,TGCAGTGCCTCCGGGACCTCGTCCTACGAGCAGTACTTC
TRBJ1-5,few,.,TRBV19,CASIRASNQPQHF,TGTGCCAGTATCCGGGCGAGCAATCAGCCCCAGCATTTT
TRBJ2-5,few,.,TRBV28,CASSLSMRGVGEETQYF,TGTGCCAGCAGTTTAAGTATGAGAGGGGTTGGCGAAGAGACCCAGTACTTC
TRBJ2-3,few,.,TRBV29-1,CSVTRTDTQYF,TGCAGCGTGACTCGGACAGATACGCAGTATTTT
TRBJ1-1,.,.,TRBV5-6,CASSQDSLNTEAFF,TGTGCCAGCAGCCAGGACAGTTTGAACACTGAAGCTTTCTTT
TRBJ1-2,few,.,TRBV4-2,CASRGGLNYGYTF,TGTGCCAGCAGGGGGGGTTTAAACTATGGCTACACCTTC
TRBJ1-4,few,.,TRBV7-9,CASSHILRSTNEKLFF,TGTGCCAGCAGCCACATTTTAAGGTCGACTAATGAAAAACTGTTTTTT
TRBJ1-1,few,.,TRBV20-1,CSAHRIGNTEAFF,TGCAGTGCTCACCGAATCGGGAACACTGAAGCTTTCTTT
TRBJ1-1,many,.,TRBV27,CASSLYLNTEAFF,TGTGCCAGCAGTTTATATTTGAACACTGAAGCTTTCTTT
TRBJ1-3,few,.,TRBV6-5,CASSYSDSSGNTIYF,TGTGCCAGCAGTTACTCCGACAGCTCTGGAAACACCATATATTTT
TRBJ1-1,many,TRBD1,TRBV11-3,CASSPGTGAGNTEAFF,TGTGCCAGCAGCCCAGGGACAGGGGCGGGGAACACTGAAGCTTTCTTT
TRBJ2-1,many,.,TRBV21-1,CASSPALDNHPYNEQFF,TGTGCCAGCAGCCCGGCCCTGGACAATCACCCCTACAATGAGCAGTTCTTC
TRBJ1-2,.,TRBD1,TRBV29-1,CSVAGGNGYTF,TGCAGCGTAGCAGGGGGGAATGGCTACACCTTC
TRBJ1-5,.,TRBD1,TRBV5-5,CASSSGQGAFGQPQHF,TGTGCCAGCAGCTCCGGACAGGGTGCTTTCGGTCAGCCCCAGCATTTT
TRBJ1-6,few,.,TRBV10-3,CAISERGSYNSPLHF,TGTGCCATCAGTGAAAGGGGCTCCTATAATTCACCCCTCCACTTT
TRBJ1-6,few,.,TRBV9,CASSPGPTNSPLHF,TGTGCCAGCAGCCCGGGACCCACGAATTCACCCCTCCACTTT
TRBJ2-7,few,.,TRBV6-5,CASSYSRASQTVYEQYF,TGTGCCAGCAGTTACTCCAGGGCCAGCCAAACTGTCTACGAGCAGTACTTC
TRBJ1-1,.,.,TRBV11-2,CASSYDSSEAFF,TGTGCCAGCAGCTATGACAGCTCAGAAGCTTTCTTT
TRBJ2-5,.,.,TRBV7-2,CASSFPGVETQYF,TGTGCCAGCAGCTTTCCAGGGGTGGAGACCCAGTACTTC
TRBJ2-3,many,TRBD1,TRBV10-3,CASTGTGEGDTQYF,TGTGCCTCAACCGGGACAGGGGAAGGAGATACGCAGTATTTT
TRBJ1-1,few,.,TRBV20-1,CSARDWGLNTEAFF,TGCAGTGCTAGAGATTGGGGGTTGAACACTGAAGCTTTCTTT
TRBJ2-7,few,.,TRBV3-1,CASSHLGQTYEQYF,TGTGCCAGCAGCCACCTAGGACAAACCTACGAGCAGTACTTC
TRBJ1-1,.,.,TRBV29-1,CSVRVNTEAFF,TGCAGCGTTCGGGTGAACACTGAAGCTTTCTTT
TRBJ2-5,many,.,TRBV6-5,CASSYGDQETQYF,TGTGCCAGCAGTTACGGGGACCAAGAGACCCAGTACTTC
TRBJ2-2,few,.,TRBV20-1,CSAPPPGGFWGSGELFF,TGCAGTGCTCCACCGCCAGGCGGGTTTTGGGGCTCCGGGGAGCTGTTTTTT
TRBJ1-5,many,.,TRBV7-9,CASSGQDSNQPQHF,TGTGCCAGCAGTGGGCAAGATAGCAATCAGCCCCAGCATTTT
TRBJ1-2,many,.,TRBV13,CASSLGRGVYGYTF,TGTGCCAGCAGCTTAGGTCGGGGCGTCTATGGCTACACCTTC
TRBJ1-5,.,.,TRBV18,CASSPGLNQPQHF,TGTGCCAGCTCACCGGGGCTCAATCAGCCCCAGCATTTT
TRBJ2-2,few,.,TRBV7-8,CASSLARRFTGELFF,TGTGCCAGCAGCTTAGCGCGGCGGTTTACGGGGGAGCTGTTTTTT
TRBJ2-2,.,.,TRBV4-1,CASSRGSAQANTRGELFF,TGCGCCAGCAGCCGAGGCTCAGCGCAGGCCAACACCCGCGGGGAGCTGTTTTTT
TRBJ2-3,.,.,TRBV18,CASSPPSGQGTTDTQYF,TGTGCCAGCTCACCACCGTCGGGGCAGGGTACCACAGATACGCAGTATTTT
TRBJ1-2,.,.,TRBV7-6,CASSTDRTGYTF,TGTGCCAGCAGCACCGACAGGACTGGCTACACCTTC
TRBJ1-5,many,.,TRBV7-2,CASSLASPFSEPQHF,TGTGCCAGCAGCTTAGCGTCGCCCTTTTCAGAGCCCCAGCATTTT
TRBJ2-1,.,.,TRBV7-6,CASSLAGTWSYNEQFF,TGTGCCAGCAGCTTAGCGGGGACTTGGAGCTACAATGAGCAGTTCTTC
TRBJ1-3,.,.,TRBV29-1,CSVLRSGNTIYF,TGCAGCGTCCTCCGCTCTGGAAACACCATATATTTT
TRBJ1-1,.,.,TRBV27,CASRLILTGTTEAFF,TGTGCCAGCAGGCTTATCCTCACAGGGACCACTGAAGCTTTCTTT
TRBJ1-5,many,TRBD1,TRBV20-1,CSARDSYSNQPQHF,TGCAGTGCCCGGGACAGCTATAGCAATCAGCCCCAGCATTTT
TRBJ2-4,few,TRBD2,TRBV20-1,CSAIRTAGGPVAKNIQYF,TGCAGTGCTATTAGAACAGCGGGAGGGCCGGTGGCCAAAAACATTCAGTACTTC
TRBJ2-2,many,TRBD2,TRBV20-1,CSARTSGVLLAGELFF,TGCAGTGCTCGGACTAGCGGGGTGTTACTAGCCGGGGAGCTGTTTTTT
TRBJ2-3,few,.,TRBV6-5,CASSSRAATDTQYF,TGTGCCAGCAGCTCCCGTGCAGCTACAGATACGCAGTATTTT
TRBJ2-7,.,TRBD1,TRBV12-3/TRBV12-4,CASSPPNNRGLHYEQYF,TGTGCCAGCAGTCCCCCTAATAACAGGGGGCTCCACTACGAGCAGTACTTC
TRBJ1-4,many,TRBD1,TRBV19,CASSMGRGPTATNEKLFF,TGTGCCAGTAGTATGGGCAGGGGGCCTACTGCAACTAATGAAAAACTGTTTTTT